This T cell receptor beta chain was captured by sequencing in a study of a mutant IDH1 vaccine in newly diagnosed glioma. In the study overall: The patients received vaccinations eight times, in weeks 1, 3, 5, 7, 11, 15, 19 and 23. Once 4-6 weeks had passed after radiotherapy alone, vaccination started, or it started with temozolomide cycles.

Assay used: immunoSEQ multiplex PCR; TCRdb lists only in-frame clones, some missing. The sample records over 9,000 clones, around 87% being singletons. Trimming cost V 7 bases and J 3 bases; bases outside gene matches: 9. Germline V gene lookup returns CDR1 LNHDA and CDR2 SQIVND (reference sequence). There are 14 residues in the CDR3. The time point: week 5, during vaccination. All doses held 300 ug of mutant IDH1 20-mer peptide, with topical imiquimod. In the case of this clone: Its target is unknown.

The V and J genes are TRBV19 and TRBJ2-7; TRBD1 matches 7 bases. The receptor was isolated from a woman in her 40s with glioma. Some clones in this sample may be carry-over from other donors' samples. The source material was PBMCs, sampled from a glioma patient whose treatment included an IDH1 peptide vaccine. This CDR3 is CASNRGSRDYEQYF. CDR3 in DNA: TGTGCCAGTAACAGGGGAAGTCGGGACTACGAGCAGTACTTC.